This is a list of T cell receptor beta chains from one sample in a study of CD8+CD57+ T cells in acquired aplastic anemia. Using its own MiXCR run on the reads, TCRdb lists one record per CDR3 protein. Found here are over 150,000 distinct CDR3 sequences, roughly 63% of them singletons; the top ten hold roughly 46%. Source material: sorted CD4+, CD8+, or CD8+CD57+ T cells (not recorded which) from PBMCs. Receptors originate from a human donor with aplastic anemia. CDR3s include the opening cysteine and the closing phenylalanine or tryptophan.

15	TRBV5-8	TRBJ1-2	CASSRRQRENYGYTF
14	TRBV29-1	TRBJ2-1	CSSRTGDDFNEQFF
14	TRBV29-1	TRBJ1-2	CSVEGGGLGYGYTF
14	TRBV7-6	TRBJ2-3	CASSQRESTDTQYF
15	TRBV10-3	TRBJ2-1	CAFSEGGGSYNEQFF
13	TRBV20-1	TRBJ1-1	CMGGAGVGTEAFF
17	TRBV19	TRBJ1-1	CASSIGSGTGFWTEAFF
13	TRBV2	TRBJ2-5	CASSGGSKETQYF
14	TRBV20-1	TRBJ2-5	CSAPSERGVETQYF
13	TRBV29-1	TRBJ2-1	CSVTGLGDNEQFF
13	TRBV19	TRBJ2-1	CASGTGGNNEQFF
16	TRBV6-1	TRBJ1-1	CASSEAPQIWGTEAFF
15	TRBV3-1	TRBJ2-1	CASSLRDREYNEQFF
14	TRBV7-9	TRBJ2-7	CASSLTFESYEQYF
17	TRBV15	TRBJ2-7	CATSRHPLGQPTYEQYF
15	TRBV15	TRBJ2-7	CATSRLAGGPYEQYF
18	TRBV6-4	TRBJ1-3	CASSDPGTGGFSGNTIYF
14	TRBV6-4	TRBJ2-3	CASSGTGGTDTQYF
19	TRBV25-1	TRBJ2-6	CASSASRGTGGSGANVLTF
15	TRBV11-2	TRBJ2-3	CASSFHHEGTDTQYF
18	TRBV7-8	TRBJ1-2	CASSLDSGRLTRYYGYTF
14	TRBV7-9	TRBJ2-7	CASSATGGSYEQYF
13	TRBV19	TRBJ2-1	CASSVGRYNEQFF
15	TRBV7-8	TRBJ2-5	CASSSTAGGGETQYF
14	TRBV2	TRBJ2-7	CASSRQGPQGEQYF
14	TRBV12-3/TRBV12-4	TRBJ1-2	CASSPPNRVDGYTF
13	TRBV20-1	TRBJ1-2	CCVRDPTPFGYTF
15	TRBV4-1	TRBJ2-5	CASSQSTGGGETQYF
12	TRBV7-2	TRBJ2-7	CASSPLSYEQYF
15	TRBV11-2	TRBJ2-7	CASSPAGGASLEQYF
14	TRBV19	TRBJ1-6	CASSPSQDLITLHF
14	TRBV7-7	TRBJ2-5	CASSSDRVGETQYF
13	TRBV10-3	TRBJ2-3	CAISGEADDTQYF
11	TRBV6-1	TRBJ2-7	CASSRVYEQYF
15	TRBV20-1	TRBJ2-3	CSARDAGGRPDTQYF
12	TRBV24-1	TRBJ2-7	CATSDRTREQYF
14	TRBV6-1	TRBJ2-7	CATCPTGSVDEQYF
13	TRBV7-2	TRBJ2-5	CASQDRGQETQYF
15	TRBV11-2	TRBJ2-1	CASSLYSGGHNEQFF
17	TRBV7-3	TRBJ2-5	CASSYPNRGPIQETQYF
14	TRBV2	TRBJ2-1	CASRLGSSYNEQFF
15	TRBV19	TRBJ1-2	CASSIPGGDGWGYTF
16	TRBV7-9	TRBJ2-5	CASSLSRRGSQETQYF
13	TRBV27	TRBJ1-2	CASSLSSGTGYTF
13	TRBV19	TRBJ1-3	CASSGTERNTIYF
14	TRBV7-3	TRBJ2-2	CASTQTANTGELFF
13	TRBV7-9	TRBJ1-3	CASSFPQGNTIYF
15	TRBV2	TRBJ1-5	CASSEALMGNQPQHF
14	TRBV10-3	TRBJ1-2	CAISPGQGPVRYTF
13	TRBV7-6	TRBJ2-3	CASSLLVGDTQYF